This T cell receptor (beta chain) is drawn from a study of cytomegalovirus exposure and HLA in healthy donors (dated by TCRdb to about 2017). Broadly, across the study: According to an earlier analysis of a few hundred of the donors, some 170 million T cells yielded 117 million unique TCR beta sequences and about 300 Gb of sequence data. An early release covering 500 to 750 HLA-typed donors comprised about 300 gigabases of sequencing data and 85 million to 100 million unique TCR sequences. Among the approximately 400 genotyped donors, about 83% belonged to the genetic ancestry cluster associated with self-reported Caucasian donors. The study was designed to test whether signatures of past pathogen exposure could be identified by cataloging public T cell receptors. Using immunosequencing, the study profiled T cell repertoires from fewer than 850 subjects and related those repertoires to cytomegalovirus serostatus. A separate validation cohort of 90 to 150 different subjects was used in addition to the 666-subject first cohort. To predict cytomegalovirus infection status, the study brought together high-throughput TCR immunosequencing, statistical association of individual TCRs with disease status, and machine learning. A later analysis re-analyzed previously published TCR beta repertoires from approximately 700 donors and added high-resolution HLA genotyping to study TCR occurrence patterns. Rather than using new phenotypic data, the later analysis identified candidate immune exposures from TCR beta sequences and from how often those sequences occurred across donors. To decide whether each TCR beta V gene segment behaved as functional or pseudogenic, an earlier analysis of fewer than 750 of the donors relied on high-throughput TCR beta sequencing. Alongside the repertoire data, information on donor age, sex, ethnicity and CMV serostatus was compiled. A later genetic analysis used genome-wide SNP genotypes for about 60% of the roughly 670 donors, treating that subset as a discovery cohort. All discovery cohort repertoires had been generated on a single sequencing platform. Both class I and class II loci were covered by HLA typing, at four-digit resolution. The number of donors typed differed by locus, with 629-630 for A, B, C, DRB1 and DQB1, 522 for DQA1, over 600 for DPA1, and 450 to 480 for DPB1. Four to six DR-DQ haplotypes were handled as single units for association and clustering, since linkage in the cohort was strong. Among roughly 370 genotyped donors of the cohort, an average of approximately 250,000 unique TCR beta nucleotide sequences were sequenced per donor, roughly 18% of them non-productive. Broader findings and caveats from the paper: Because HLA typing was missing for some donors at each locus, association tests included only the typed subset. A later genetic analysis associated a missense DCLRE1C variant with V-gene and J-gene trimming of TCR beta chains, and an independent cohort replicated the association. A later analysis found that TCR association rates varied across HLA loci, with DRB1 alleles showing the most associated TCRs and HLA-C alleles the fewest. While some public TCRs were present in many individuals, most TCR sequences turned up only very rarely across donors. This cohort had only TCR beta chains sequenced, and the lack of alpha or paired-chain data limited which features could be detected. At a false discovery rate of 0.05, a later analysis linked around 15,000 TCR beta sequences to specific HLA alleles. In a later analysis, HLA-associated TCR beta chains showed more clonal expansion and lower generation probabilities than non-associated chains that were equally common. Three of the identified cytomegalovirus-associated TCR beta chains were confirmed in vitro to be specific for cytomegalovirus antigens. A further reported finding was that TCR beta sequences accurately predicted the HLA-A and HLA-B alleles for most subjects in the first cohort. A total of 150 or so TCR beta chains were listed by the study as associated with cytomegalovirus. In both the original and validation cohorts, the classifier was reported to diagnose cytomegalovirus status with high specificity and sensitivity. In a later analysis, several top co-occurrence clusters were reported to appear linked to parvovirus B19, influenza, CMV and Epstein-Barr virus. Because counts were too low, roughly 17 rarely observed V segments, including chromosome 9 orphons, were left out of the earlier analysis of a few hundred of the donors. Some IMGT-functional V segments, including TRBV6-2 and TRBV6-3, could not be told apart with the 87-base-pair reads, so those segments were excluded. The authors suggested that the approach could potentially be extended to other disease states and immunological phenotypes. In an earlier analysis of fewer than 750 of the donors, most TCR beta V segments were observed in productive rearrangements about 87% or about 30% of the time, broadly matching IMGT annotations. A later analysis found that most CMV-associated TCR beta chains appeared HLA-restricted, with HLA associations seemingly driven largely by CMV exposure. Presence/absence analyses assumed roughly uniform sequencing depth across donors, an assumption that may not hold. In a later genetic analysis, fewer N-insertions in productive TCRs were reported among donors in an Asian-associated ancestry cluster than the approximately 710-donor mean. The only immune exposure information available for the cohort was CMV serostatus. Strong co-occurrence of HLA alleles, especially DR and DQ, made assigning TCR associations to individual alleles difficult. Correlated functional status among segregating V segments might reflect linkage disequilibrium, but an unknown experimental factor could not be ruled out. A cluster of highly shared sequence variants was judged likely to be a technical artifact of the sequencing pipeline.

This clone appeared a single time. This clone's antigen is unknown. Per-base quality was not reported, and no clone a single base away is much larger than it. The cohort was made up of approximately 670 healthy bone marrow donors. At the time of sampling, all cohort members were nominally healthy, though unrecorded immune exposures were likely present. The donor was CMV seronegative and was included in the group of several hundred seronegative cohort members. Each donor provided a peripheral blood sample, and peripheral blood mononuclear cells were used for TCR beta sequencing. The Qiagen DNeasy Blood Extraction Kit was used to extract genomic DNA from the blood cell samples. The germline V gene encodes CDR1 LGHNA and CDR2 YSLEER. CDR3 length: 16 amino acids, cysteine to phenylalanine. Kept here is only the CDR3 DNA, which spans 48 bases and is read in frame from base 1. Trimming takes 2 bases off V and 0 bases off J; junction bases not matched to a gene: 3.

The method was the immunoSEQ multiplex PCR assay. For the multiplex PCR, a mixture combining 60 forward primers for TCR Vbeta segments and 13 reverse primers for TCR Jbeta segments was used. A multiplex PCR assay on genomic DNA amplified the CDR3 region of rearranged TCR beta genes. On the Illumina HiSeq System, the amplified TCR beta libraries were sequenced as 87-base-pair reads. In the source study's methods: In a later analysis, about 80 million unique TCR beta chains were counted across the 666 repertoires, and about 10 million of these chains were shared by at least two donors. Raw reads were error-corrected and collapsed into unique sequences with a nearest-neighbor algorithm that merged closely related sequences to remove PCR and sequencing errors. To assign V, D and J gene segments, CDR3 sequences were aligned to IMGT reference sequences. For a sequence to be retained, a match of at least six nucleotides was required to both a V gene segment and a J gene segment. A rearrangement counted as productive if the CDR3 had no stop codons and remained in frame with V and J, and every other rearrangement counted as non-productive. CDR3 was defined according to IMGT convention as the region running from the second conserved V-encoded cysteine to the conserved J-encoded phenylalanine. In an earlier analysis of around 570 of the donors, sequences lacking an unambiguous match to a single V gene segment were excluded. An earlier analysis of several hundred of the donors called V segments functional above 56.7% productive rearrangements and segregating when the between-donor standard deviation exceeded 5%. A statistical classification framework was built to diagnose cytomegalovirus status from the catalog of TCR beta chain sequences. In a later analysis, V and J genes were assigned by comparing TCR nucleotide sequences against IMGT/GENE-DB human TR gene sequences. The TCRdist pipeline was used in a later analysis to assign CDR3 sequences and most-parsimonious VDJ recombination scenarios. In a later analysis, each TCR beta chain was defined by its CDR3 amino acid sequence together with its V-gene family, and reads without a unique V-gene family were excluded. In a later analysis, 500 to 700 highly shared, low-generation-probability nucleotide sequences were removed to address suspected cross-contamination and a sequencing artifact. In a later analysis, a clonal expansion index was calculated for each public chain from normalized within-repertoire ranks of inferred template counts. In a later analysis, generation probabilities were computed with a VDJ recombination model fitted to out-of-frame rearrangements, and the resulting probabilities were checked against IGoR. A later analysis scored TCR-TCR, TCR-HLA and TCR-CMV co-occurrence with hypergeometric tests, applying a repertoire-size bias correction to TCR pairs. False discovery rates were estimated in a later analysis by permuting HLA or CMV assignments 20 times. In a later analysis, co-occurring TCRs were grouped using DBSCAN, with TCRdist sequence similarity added in when clustering inside HLA-allele-positive subsets. Co-occurrence clustering excluded repertoires with fewer than 30,000 or more than 120,000 public chains, plus five with anomalous nucleotide sharing. TCRdb retrieved this table from immuneACCESS and kept in-frame rearrangements only. Not all clones are present; in checked studies, unresolved V genes account for under half, and no reason is known for the remainder. V and J calls and clone size follow that table, whereas D and trimming were derived from the DNA. This sample comprises about 35,000 clones, roughly 84% of them detected only once. The ten largest clones take up less than 4.5% of the sample.

The chain employs TRBV4-3 and TRBJ1-3; 8 of the junction bases match TRBD1. This clonotype originated in a woman aged 18-29 years in good health and CMV-seronegative. Specimen: PBMCs. The CDR3 reads as follows: CASSQTDRGSGNTIYF. The bases read TGCGCCAGCAGCCAAACAGACAGGGGCTCTGGAAACACCATATATTTT.